The T cell receptor beta chain under discussion was sequenced for a study of blood T cells in healthy people across ages. The authors ran a second PCR of about 7 to 12 cycles using a sample-barcoded 5' primer and a J-beta primer mix. TCRdb fed the 5' RACE reads into MiXCR, producing one record per CDR3 protein. The profile shows about 1,400,000 distinct CDR3 sequences, 42% of them singletons. V was clipped by 5 bases and J by 0 bases; unmatched bases: 5. Germline CDR1 reads SGHAT; CDR2 reads FQNNGV. This CDR3 has 16 amino acids. The chain employs TRBV11-2 and TRBJ2-3, with TRBD2 identical over 10 bases. The sequenced material came from blood. The receptor was isolated from a woman between 18 and 29 years old in good health. In DNA form, the CDR3 reads TGTGCCAGCAGCAAAGGACTAGCGGCTAGCACAGATACGCAGTATTTT. As protein: CASSKGLAASTDTQYF.